This TCR beta chain emerged from a study of cytomegalovirus exposure and HLA in healthy donors. General study findings and limits: Specificity of a few CMV-associated chains for CMV antigens was verified in vitro. Only CMV serostatus was available as immune exposure information.

The CDR3 contains 13 residues. The V gene's germline CDR1 is LGHNT and CDR2 FRNRAP. The ends were cut back, 7 bases at V and 0 bases at J, with 9 bases in the middle. The PCR made use of 60 Vbeta and 13 Jbeta primers. The table came from immunoSEQ multiplex PCR; TCRdb's copy has only in-frame clones and leaves some out. The sample includes over 150,000 clones, roughly four fifths of them seen just once. As for this clone: Its antigen is unknown.

The sequence was obtained from a man over 45 in good health and CMV-seronegative. The sequenced sample consisted of PBMCs. The chain combines TRBV12-5 with TRBJ1-1, with D maybe TRBD1 (5 bases). CDR3 sequence (DNA): TGTGCTAGTGCTTACAGGATGAACACTGAAGCTTTCTTT. It yields the protein CASAYRMNTEAFF.